This T cell receptor (beta chain) was identified in a study of blood T cells in healthy people across ages. Combining a sample-barcoded 5' primer with a J-beta primer mix, a second PCR ran for about 7 to 12 cycles. TCRdb redid the calling of the 5' RACE reads with MiXCR, one entry per CDR3 protein. The data contain about 1.8 million distinct CDR3 sequences, roughly 49% of them singletons. Study-wide results and limits: With naive T cell percentage, TCR beta diversity showed a strong correlation. Per-million-T-cell TCR beta diversity fell roughly linearly with age.

Of note for this clonotype: Its cognate antigen is unknown.

The CDR3 runs 15 residues. Germline CDR1 is SGHVS and CDR2 is FNYEAQ. Between the trimmed V and J ends, which lost 0 bases and 5 bases, there was a span of 13 bases. The clonotype comes from a woman aged 40-49 years in good health. Specimen: blood. The rearrangement uses TRBV7-6 and TRBJ2-5, with unresolved D. The CDR3 nucleotides read TGTGCCAGCAGCTTAGCCCCCGAGGATTGGGAGACCCAGTACTTC. Translating gives CASSLAPEDWETQYF.